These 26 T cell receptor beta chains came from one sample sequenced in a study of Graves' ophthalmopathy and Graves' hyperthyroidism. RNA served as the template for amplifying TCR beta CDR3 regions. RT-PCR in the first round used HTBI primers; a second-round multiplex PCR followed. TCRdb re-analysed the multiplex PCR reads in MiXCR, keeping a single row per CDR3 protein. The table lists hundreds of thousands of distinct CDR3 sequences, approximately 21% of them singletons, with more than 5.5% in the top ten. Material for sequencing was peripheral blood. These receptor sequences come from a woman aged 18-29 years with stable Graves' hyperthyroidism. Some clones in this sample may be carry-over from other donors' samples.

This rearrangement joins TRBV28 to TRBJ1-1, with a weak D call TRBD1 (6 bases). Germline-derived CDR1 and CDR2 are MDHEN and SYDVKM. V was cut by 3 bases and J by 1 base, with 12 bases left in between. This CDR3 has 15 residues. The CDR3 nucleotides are TGTGCCAGCAGTTTTGTGCCAGGGGAGAACACTGAAGCTTTCTTT. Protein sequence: CASSFVPGENTEAFF.

The CDR3 DNA sequence: TGTGCCAGCACCTCCGGGGGCAGGGGGTCTCCTCAGTACTTC. As protein: CASTSGGRGSPQYF. The gene calls are TRBV28 and TRBJ2-7, with a tentative D call TRBD1 (7 bases). The CDR3 has 14 residues. V lost 7 bases and J 10 bases, leaving 23 bases between the germline ends. Germline-derived CDR1 and CDR2 are MDHEN and SYDVKM. Based on the CDR3 plus reference TRBV28 and TRBJ2-7, the full variable domain is DVKVTQSSRYLVKRTGEKVFLECVQDMDHENMFWYRQDPGLGLRLIYFSYDVKMKEKGDIPEGYSVSREKKERFSLILESASTNQTSMYLCASTSGGRGSPQYFGPGTRLTVT.

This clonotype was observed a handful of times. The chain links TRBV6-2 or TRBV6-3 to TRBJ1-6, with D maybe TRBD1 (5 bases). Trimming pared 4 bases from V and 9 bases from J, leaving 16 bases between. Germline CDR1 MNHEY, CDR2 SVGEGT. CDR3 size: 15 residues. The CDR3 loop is CASSSTQGGGSPLHF. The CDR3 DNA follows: TGTGCCAGCAGTTCCACTCAGGGAGGTGGTTCACCCCTCCACTTT.

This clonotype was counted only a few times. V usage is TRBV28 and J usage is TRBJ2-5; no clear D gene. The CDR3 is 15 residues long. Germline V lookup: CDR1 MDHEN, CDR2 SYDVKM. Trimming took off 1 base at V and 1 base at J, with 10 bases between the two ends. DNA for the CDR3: TGTGCCAGCAGTTTATCAGGTTACCGCCAAGAGACCCAGTACTTC. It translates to CASSLSGYRQETQYF.

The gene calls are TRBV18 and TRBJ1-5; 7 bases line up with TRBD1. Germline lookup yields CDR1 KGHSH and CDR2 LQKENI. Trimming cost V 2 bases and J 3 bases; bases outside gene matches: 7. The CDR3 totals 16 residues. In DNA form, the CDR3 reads TGTGCCAGCTCACCAGGACAGGACGGTCTCAATCAGCCCCAGCATTTT. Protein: CASSPGQDGLNQPQHF.

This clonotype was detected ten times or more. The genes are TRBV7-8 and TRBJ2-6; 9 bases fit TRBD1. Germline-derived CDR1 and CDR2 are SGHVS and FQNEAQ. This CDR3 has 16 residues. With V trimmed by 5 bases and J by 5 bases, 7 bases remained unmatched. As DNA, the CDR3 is TGTGCCAGCAGCGAGACAGGGGGGAACTGGGCCAACGTCCTGACTTTC. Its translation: CASSETGGNWANVLTF.

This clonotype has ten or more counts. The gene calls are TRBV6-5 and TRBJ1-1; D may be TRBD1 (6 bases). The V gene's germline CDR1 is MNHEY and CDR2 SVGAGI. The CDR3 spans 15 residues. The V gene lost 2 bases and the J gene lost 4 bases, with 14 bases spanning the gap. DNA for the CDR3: TGTGCCAGCAGTTACGACCGGACAGCTTCCACTGAAGCTTTCTTT. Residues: CASSYDRTASTEAFF.

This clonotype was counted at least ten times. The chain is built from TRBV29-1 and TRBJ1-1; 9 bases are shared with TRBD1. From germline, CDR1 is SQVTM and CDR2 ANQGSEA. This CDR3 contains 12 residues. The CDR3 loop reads CTGDRVNTEAFF. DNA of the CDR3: TGCACCGGGGACAGGGTGAACACTGAAGCTTTCTTT.

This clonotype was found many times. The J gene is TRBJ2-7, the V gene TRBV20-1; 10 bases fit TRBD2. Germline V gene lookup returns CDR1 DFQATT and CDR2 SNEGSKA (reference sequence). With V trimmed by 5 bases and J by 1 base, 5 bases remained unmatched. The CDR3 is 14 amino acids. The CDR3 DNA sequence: TGCAGTGCTGACACTAGCGGGGTGTCCTACGAGCAGTACTTC. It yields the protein CSADTSGVSYEQYF.

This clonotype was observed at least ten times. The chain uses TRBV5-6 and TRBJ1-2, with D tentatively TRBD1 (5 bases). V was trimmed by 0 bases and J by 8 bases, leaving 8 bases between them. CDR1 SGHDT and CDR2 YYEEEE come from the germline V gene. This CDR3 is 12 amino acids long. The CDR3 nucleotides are TGTGCCAGCAGCTTGGTCGGACACGGCTACACCTTC. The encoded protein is CASSLVGHGYTF.

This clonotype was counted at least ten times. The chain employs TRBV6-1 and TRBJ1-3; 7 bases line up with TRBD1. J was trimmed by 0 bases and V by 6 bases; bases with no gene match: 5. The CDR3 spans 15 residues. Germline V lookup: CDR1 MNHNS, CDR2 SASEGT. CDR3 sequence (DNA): TGTGCCAGCAGCCGTGGGACAGACTCTGGAAACACCATATATTTT. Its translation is CASSRGTDSGNTIYF.

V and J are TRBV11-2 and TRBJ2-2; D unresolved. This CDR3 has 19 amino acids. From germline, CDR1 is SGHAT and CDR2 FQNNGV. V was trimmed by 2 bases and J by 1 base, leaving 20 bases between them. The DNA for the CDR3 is TGTGCCAGCAGCTTATTTATCCGAAGGGCTGTCATGAACACCGGGGAGCTGTTTTTT. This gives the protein CASSLFIRRAVMNTGELFF.

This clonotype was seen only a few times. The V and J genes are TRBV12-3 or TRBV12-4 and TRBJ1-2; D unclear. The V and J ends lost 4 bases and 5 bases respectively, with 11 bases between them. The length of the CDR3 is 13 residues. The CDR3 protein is CASSWVSGYGYTF. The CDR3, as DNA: TGTGCCAGCAGTTGGGTATCAGGATATGGCTACACCTTC.

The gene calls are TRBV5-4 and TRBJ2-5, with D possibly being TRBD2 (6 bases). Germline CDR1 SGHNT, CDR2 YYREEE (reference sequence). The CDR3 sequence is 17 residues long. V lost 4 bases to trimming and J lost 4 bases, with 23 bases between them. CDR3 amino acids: CASSTTFPGEARETQYF. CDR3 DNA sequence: TGTGCCAGCAGCACGACCTTCCCCGGGGAGGCCCGAGAGACCCAGTACTTC. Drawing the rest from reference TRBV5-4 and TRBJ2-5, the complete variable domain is ETGVTQSPTHLIKTRGQQVTLRCSSQSGHNTVSWYQQALGQGPQFIFQYYREEENGRGNFPPRFSGLQFPNYSSELNVNALELDDSALYLCASSTTFPGEARETQYFGPGTRLLVL.

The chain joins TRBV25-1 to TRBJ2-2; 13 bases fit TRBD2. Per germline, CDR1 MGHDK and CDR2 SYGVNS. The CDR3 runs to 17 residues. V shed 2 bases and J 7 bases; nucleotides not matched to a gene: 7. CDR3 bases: TGTGCCAGCAGTGAAACTAGCGGGAGGGGCAGTCACGGGGAGCTGTTTTTT. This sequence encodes CASSETSGRGSHGELFF.

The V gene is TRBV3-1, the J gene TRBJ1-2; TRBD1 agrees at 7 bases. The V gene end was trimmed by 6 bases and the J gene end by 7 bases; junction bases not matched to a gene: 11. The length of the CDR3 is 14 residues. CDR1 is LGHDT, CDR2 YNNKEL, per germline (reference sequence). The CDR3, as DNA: TGTGCCAGCAGGGCACTTGACAGGGCAGGTGGCTACACCTTC. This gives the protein CASRALDRAGGYTF.

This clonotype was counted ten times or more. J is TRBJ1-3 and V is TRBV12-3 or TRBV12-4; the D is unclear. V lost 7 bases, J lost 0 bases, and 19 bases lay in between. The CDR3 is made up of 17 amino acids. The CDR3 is CASKALGLSNSGNTIYF. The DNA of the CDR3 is TGTGCCAGCAAAGCACTCGGACTGTCGAACTCTGGAAACACCATATATTTT.

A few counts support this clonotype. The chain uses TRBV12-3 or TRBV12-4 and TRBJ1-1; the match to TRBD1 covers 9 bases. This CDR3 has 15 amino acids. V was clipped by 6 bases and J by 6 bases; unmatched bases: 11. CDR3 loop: CASSPGQGKEPEAFF. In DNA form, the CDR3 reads TGTGCCAGCAGCCCGGGACAGGGCAAAGAGCCTGAAGCTTTCTTT.

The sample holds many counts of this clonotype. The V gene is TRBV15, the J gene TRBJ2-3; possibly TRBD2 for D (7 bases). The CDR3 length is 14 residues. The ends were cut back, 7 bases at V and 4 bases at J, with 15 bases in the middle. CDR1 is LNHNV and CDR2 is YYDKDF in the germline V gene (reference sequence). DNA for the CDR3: TGTGCCACCAAAGGGGGGGGCCGCCCAGATACGCAGTATTTT. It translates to CATKGGGRPDTQYF.

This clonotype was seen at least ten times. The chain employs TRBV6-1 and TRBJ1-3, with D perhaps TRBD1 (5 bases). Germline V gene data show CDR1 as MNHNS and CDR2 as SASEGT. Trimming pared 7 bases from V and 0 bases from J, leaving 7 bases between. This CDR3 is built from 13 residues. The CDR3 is CASKGHSGNTIYF. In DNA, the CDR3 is TGTGCCAGCAAAGGACACTCTGGAAACACCATATATTTT.

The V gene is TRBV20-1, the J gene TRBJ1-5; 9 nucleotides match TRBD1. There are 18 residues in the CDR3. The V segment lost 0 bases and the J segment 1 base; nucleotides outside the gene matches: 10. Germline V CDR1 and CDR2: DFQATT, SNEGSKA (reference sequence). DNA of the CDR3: TGCAGTGCTAGAGATCTCGACAGGGGGGTCCGCAGCAATCAGCCCCAGCATTTT. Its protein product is CSARDLDRGVRSNQPQHF.

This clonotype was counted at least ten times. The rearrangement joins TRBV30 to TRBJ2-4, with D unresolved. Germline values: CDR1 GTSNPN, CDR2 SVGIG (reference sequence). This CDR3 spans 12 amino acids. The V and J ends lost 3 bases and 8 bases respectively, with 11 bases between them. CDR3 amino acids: CAWSGPPDIQYF. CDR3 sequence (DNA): TGTGCCTGGAGCGGTCCGCCGGACATTCAGTACTTC.

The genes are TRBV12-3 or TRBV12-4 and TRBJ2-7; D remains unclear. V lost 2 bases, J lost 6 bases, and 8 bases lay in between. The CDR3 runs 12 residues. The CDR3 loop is CASSLLWGEQYF. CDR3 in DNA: TGTGCCAGCAGTTTATTATGGGGCGAGCAGTACTTC.

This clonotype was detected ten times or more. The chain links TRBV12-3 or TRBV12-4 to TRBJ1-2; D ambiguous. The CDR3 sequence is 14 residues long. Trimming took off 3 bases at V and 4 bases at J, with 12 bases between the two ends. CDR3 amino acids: CASSFFQTPYGYTF. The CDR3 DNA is TGTGCCAGCAGTTTTTTTCAGACCCCCTATGGCTACACCTTC.

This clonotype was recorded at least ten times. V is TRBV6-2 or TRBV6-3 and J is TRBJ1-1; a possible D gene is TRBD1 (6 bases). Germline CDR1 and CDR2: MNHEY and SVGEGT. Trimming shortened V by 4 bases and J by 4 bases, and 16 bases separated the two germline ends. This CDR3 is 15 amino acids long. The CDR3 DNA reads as TGTGCCAGCAGTTCACCGGGGAGGGGGAGCACTGAAGCTTTCTTT. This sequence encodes CASSSPGRGSTEAFF.

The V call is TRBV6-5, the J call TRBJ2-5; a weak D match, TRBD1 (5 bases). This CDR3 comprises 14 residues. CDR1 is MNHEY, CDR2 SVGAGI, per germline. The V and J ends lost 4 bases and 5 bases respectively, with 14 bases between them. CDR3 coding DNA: TGTGCCAGCAGTTCGAAAGGGGCGCGGGAGACCCAGTACTTC. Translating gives CASSSKGARETQYF.